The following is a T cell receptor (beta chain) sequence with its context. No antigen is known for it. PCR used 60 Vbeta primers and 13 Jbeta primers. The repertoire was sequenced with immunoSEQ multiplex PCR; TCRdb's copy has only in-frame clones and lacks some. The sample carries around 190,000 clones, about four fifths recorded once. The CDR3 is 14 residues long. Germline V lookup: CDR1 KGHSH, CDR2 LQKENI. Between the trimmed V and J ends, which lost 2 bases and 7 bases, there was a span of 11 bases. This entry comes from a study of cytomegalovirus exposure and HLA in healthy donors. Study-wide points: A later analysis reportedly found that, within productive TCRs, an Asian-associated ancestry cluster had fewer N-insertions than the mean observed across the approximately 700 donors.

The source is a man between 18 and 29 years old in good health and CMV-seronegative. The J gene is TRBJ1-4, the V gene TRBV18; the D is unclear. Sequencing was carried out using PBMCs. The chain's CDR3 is CASSPKDTGEKLFF. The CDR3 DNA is TGTGCCAGCTCACCAAAGGATACGGGTGAAAAACTGTTTTTT. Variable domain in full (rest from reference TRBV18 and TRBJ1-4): NAGVMQNPRHLVRRRGQEARLRCSPMKGHSHVYWYRQLPEEGLKFMVYLQKENIIDESGMPKERFSAEFPKEGPSILRIQQVVRGDSAAYFCASSPKDTGEKLFFGSGTQLSVL.